Listed here are 25 T cell receptor beta chains from one sample, sequenced in a study of T cells in Graves' hyperthyroidism and ophthalmopathy. Authors of the study amplified TCR beta CDR3 regions from RNA transcripts. Researchers ran a first-round RT-PCR on the TCR CDR3 using the HTBI primer set. TCRdb redid the calling of the multiplex PCR reads with MiXCR, one entry per CDR3 protein. The sample lists over 450,000 distinct CDR3 sequences; under 20% were seen once. Sample: blood. Receptors originate from a woman younger than 35 with Graves' ophthalmopathy.

On this clonotype itself: Possible read error: a much larger clone is one base away. The chain combines TRBV7-8 with TRBJ2-7; D ambiguous. CDR3 length equals 13 residues. V lost 2 bases, J lost 7 bases, and 12 bases lay in between. Germline CDR1 and CDR2: SGHVS and FQNEAQ. The CDR3 region is CASSLSQQEEQYF. CDR3 bases: TGTGCCAGCAGCTTATCGCAGCAGGAGGAGCAGTACTTC.

This clonotype was observed many times. The chain uses TRBV2 and TRBJ1-1; unclear D gene. The CDR3 extends over 16 amino acids. Germline loops: CDR1 SNHLY, CDR2 FYNNEI. Trimming took off 8 bases at V and 1 base at J, with 20 bases between the two ends. The CDR3 DNA sequence: TGTGCCAGCGGTCATTACTTGGGCAGCGGGAACACTGAAGCTTTCTTT. Its protein is CASGHYLGSGNTEAFF. Together with reference TRBV2 and TRBJ1-1, the CDR3 gives the full variable domain: EPEVTQTPSHQVTQMGQEVILRCVPISNHLYFYWYRQILGQKVEFLVSFYNNEISEKSEIFDDQFSVERPDGSNFTLKIRSTKLEDSAMYFCASGHYLGSGNTEAFFGQGTRLTVV.

The V gene is TRBV2, the J gene TRBJ1-5; D is ambiguous. The ends were cut back, 1 base at V and 6 bases at J, with 7 bases in the middle. CDR3 size: 13 residues. Germline CDR1 reads SNHLY; CDR2 reads FYNNEI. CDR3 in amino acids: CASSEGGSQPQHF. CDR3 sequence (DNA): TGTGCCAGCAGTGAAGGGGGATCTCAGCCCCAGCATTTT.

This clonotype was picked up many times. The rearrangement uses TRBV5-1 and TRBJ1-1; tentative D call: TRBD1 (5 bases). Germline assignment: CDR1 SGHRS and CDR2 YFSETQ. V gave up 0 bases and J gave up 1 base, with 10 bases separating them. The CDR3 runs to 15 residues. The CDR3 spells CASSLVGTGNTEAFF. The CDR3 region has the DNA TGCGCCAGCAGCTTGGTTGGGACGGGGAACACTGAAGCTTTCTTT.

This clonotype came up a few times. The chain employs TRBV4-1 and TRBJ2-2, with a tentative D call TRBD2 (6 bases). Looked up from germline, CDR1 is MGHRA and CDR2 is YSYEKL. The CDR3 runs to 16 residues. V lost 1 base to trimming and J lost 3 bases, with 12 bases between them. CDR3 amino acids: CASSQGGAGHTGELFF. The CDR3 nucleotides are TGCGCCAGCAGCCAAGGAGGGGCGGGACACACCGGGGAGCTGTTTTTT.

This chain uses TRBV10-1 with TRBJ2-2, with D perhaps TRBD2 (5 bases). V lost 5 bases and J lost 5, with 12 bases in between. Germline CDR1 and CDR2: WNHNN and SYGVQD (reference sequence). This CDR3 comprises 14 residues. DNA of the CDR3: TGCGCCAGCAGTACGGGGATCGGGACCGGGGAGCTGTTTTTT. Protein: CASSTGIGTGELFF.

At least ten counts were recorded for this clonotype. This chain connects TRBV5-1 to TRBJ2-5; possible D gene TRBD2, 5 bases. The CDR3 is 14 residues long. Between the trimmed V and J ends, which lost 5 bases and 5 bases, there was a span of 16 bases. Germline V gene sequence: CDR1 SGHRS, CDR2 YFSETQ. Here the CDR3 DNA reads TGCGCCAGCAGTCCCTCCGGAGGTCGCGAGACCCAGTACTTC. Protein product: CASSPSGGRETQYF.

This clonotype has ten or more counts. The chain employs TRBV10-3 and TRBJ1-1; D may be TRBD1 (5 bases). The CDR3 has 15 amino acids. Germline values: CDR1 ENHRY, CDR2 SYGVKD. Trimming pared 0 bases from V and 7 bases from J, leaving 15 bases between. CDR3 DNA sequence: TGTGCCATCAGTGAGTCTGAGGACACCGGGATTGAAGCTTTCTTT. Protein product: CAISESEDTGIEAFF.

There are many counts of this clonotype. V gene TRBV20-1 combines with J gene TRBJ1-6; D is possibly TRBD1 (6 bases). The length of the CDR3 is 15 residues. Trimming took 3 bases from V and 2 from J, leaving 11 bases between them. CDR1 and CDR2 from the germline V gene are DFQATT and SNEGSKA (reference sequence). The DNA for the CDR3 is TGCAGTGCTAGGGAGACAGGTCCCTATAATTCACCCCTCCACTTT. As protein: CSARETGPYNSPLHF.

The chain recombines TRBV19 with TRBJ1-1, with 7 bases matching TRBD1. This CDR3 is 13 amino acids long. V lost 3 bases, J lost 6 bases, and 4 bases stayed unmatched. CDR1 LNHDA and CDR2 SQIVND come from the germline V gene (reference sequence). The CDR3 protein is CASSIGQVSEAFF. DNA for the CDR3: TGTGCCAGTAGTATCGGACAGGTCTCTGAAGCTTTCTTT.

This clonotype was counted ten times or more. The chain carries TRBV6-1 and TRBJ1-1; no clear D. Trimming stripped 6 bases from V and 0 bases from J, with 8 bases between. This CDR3 comprises 13 residues. CDR1 is MNHNS and CDR2 is SASEGT in the germline V gene. The CDR3 DNA follows: TGTGCCAGCAGCTACAAGTTGAACACTGAAGCTTTCTTT. Amino acids: CASSYKLNTEAFF.

The table lists this clonotype with many counts. The chain recombines TRBV20-1 with TRBJ2-7, with D unresolved. The germline V gene has CDR1 DFQATT and CDR2 SNEGSKA (reference sequence). There are 15 residues in the CDR3. V lost 3 bases to trimming and J lost 3 bases, with 18 bases between them. The CDR3 region is CSARGSRQADYEQYF. CDR3 DNA: TGCAGTGCTAGGGGCTCAAGGCAGGCAGACTACGAGCAGTACTTC.

V and J are TRBV10-3 and TRBJ1-3; D remains unclear. The CDR3 covers 12 residues. Trimming stripped 9 bases from V and 3 bases from J, with 9 bases between. The V gene's germline CDR1 is ENHRY and CDR2 SYGVKD. The CDR3 is CAIITDGNTIYF. The CDR3 nucleotides read TGTGCCATTATTACGGATGGAAACACCATATATTTT.

This sequence joins TRBV29-1 and TRBJ1-1; no clear D gene. Per the germline V gene, CDR1 is SQVTM and CDR2 is ANQGSEA. The CDR3 totals 11 residues. The V end was cut by 6 bases, the J end by 5 bases, with 10 bases between. CDR3 loop: CSVAAQTEAFF. DNA of the CDR3: TGCAGCGTCGCAGCCCAAACTGAAGCTTTCTTT.

This clonotype was detected a few times. This chain links TRBV6-2 or TRBV6-3 with TRBJ1-5; no clear D gene. The V end was cut by 2 bases, the J end by 0 bases, with 11 bases between. This CDR3 spans 16 amino acids. Germline CDR1 and CDR2: MNHEY and SVGEGT. The CDR3 region is CASSYLGPFSNQPQHF. CDR3 nucleotides: TGTGCCAGCAGTTACCTCGGCCCCTTTAGCAATCAGCCCCAGCATTTT.

This clonotype has a single count. The chain combines TRBV11-2 with TRBJ2-2, with TRBD2 matching 15 bases. The CDR3 covers 17 residues. Germline CDR1 reads SGHAT; CDR2 reads FQNNGV. V lost 5 bases and J lost 5; bases outside the gene matches: 6. The CDR3 region is CASSRGLAGGGTGELFF. The CDR3 DNA is TGTGCCAGCAGCCGGGGACTAGCGGGGGGTGGTACCGGGGAGCTGTTTTTT.

This rearrangement joins TRBV7-3 to TRBJ2-1; D might be TRBD1 (6 bases). Trimming pared 1 base from V and 2 bases from J, leaving 12 bases between. The CDR3 spans 16 residues. CDR1 and CDR2 from the germline V gene are SGHTA and FQGTGA. CDR3 in DNA: TGTGCCAGCAGCTTAATTGGGGGCGAACCCTACAATGAGCAGTTCTTC. This encodes CASSLIGGEPYNEQFF.

This clonotype was found many times. This sequence joins TRBV25-1 and TRBJ2-3, with D perhaps being TRBD1 or TRBD2 (6 bases each). The CDR3 contains 15 residues. Germline V CDR1 and CDR2: MGHDK, SYGVNS. V lost 3 bases and J lost 5, with 15 bases in between. CDR3 in DNA: TGTGCCAGCAGTGATAGCGGACAGATAAAAGATACGCAGTATTTT. Its protein is CASSDSGQIKDTQYF.

This clonotype appeared many times. The gene calls are TRBV7-2 and TRBJ2-7; 13 bases match TRBD2. Germline loops: CDR1 SGHTA, CDR2 FQGNSA. This CDR3 contains 14 residues. Losses at the gene ends were 5 bases for V and 9 bases for J; bases not matched to a gene: 7. In nucleotides, the CDR3 is TGTGCCAGCAGCACCGGGACTAGCGGGAAAGCGCAGTACTTC. It codes for CASSTGTSGKAQYF. Supplemented by reference TRBV7-2 and TRBJ2-7, the full variable domain reads GAGVSQSPSNKVTEKGKDVELRCDPISGHTALYWYRQSLGQGLEFLIYFQGNSAPDKSGLPSDRFSAERTGGSVSTLTIQRTQQEDSAVYLCASSTGTSGKAQYFGPGTRLTVT.

Details on this clonotype: This may be a read error: a much more frequent sequence differs by one nucleotide. V usage is TRBV5-1 and J usage is TRBJ2-2; tentatively, D is TRBD2 (5 bases). The CDR3 loop spans 14 amino acids. Germline lookup yields CDR1 SGHRS and CDR2 YFSETQ. The CDR3 DNA is TGCGCCAGCAGCTTGTTCACCACGGCCGGGGAGCCGTTTTTT. Protein sequence: CASSLFTTAGEPFF.

The V gene is TRBV28, the J gene TRBJ2-1; 10 bases agree with TRBD1. Germline lookup yields CDR1 MDHEN and CDR2 SYDVKM. V shed 5 bases, J shed 9 bases, and the junction held 10 bases outside the gene matches. CDR3 length: 15 residues. CDR3 in DNA: TGTGCCAGCAGTCCCCCGGGACAGGGGAGGGGTGAGCAGTTCTTC. This sequence encodes CASSPPGQGRGEQFF.

This clonotype was seen a few times. The chain uses TRBV6-1 and TRBJ2-3; 8 bases are a match to TRBD2. The CDR3 consists of 15 residues. Germline V lookup: CDR1 MNHNS, CDR2 SASEGT. Unmatched junction bases numbered 6, after V lost 2 bases and J lost 5 bases. In DNA, the CDR3 is TGTGCCAGCAGTGAATATGGGCTAGCGGGAGATACGCAGTATTTT. Translated, it gives CASSEYGLAGDTQYF.

The rearrangement links TRBV5-1 to TRBJ1-2, with 7 bases fitting TRBD1. Trimming removed 4 bases from V and 8 bases from J; junction bases left unmatched: 14. This CDR3 has 15 residues. The germline V gene encodes CDR1 SGHRS and CDR2 YFSETQ. In DNA, the CDR3 is TGCGCCAGCAGCCCGTCAGGGGGTCGCGAGGGAGGCTACACCTTC. It is translated as CASSPSGGREGGYTF.

At least ten counts were recorded for this clonotype. The rearrangement joins TRBV20-1 to TRBJ2-7, with D possibly TRBD2 on 5 matching bases. Germline-derived CDR1 and CDR2 are DFQATT and SNEGSKA (reference sequence). The V gene lost 0 bases and the J gene lost 2 bases, with 17 bases spanning the gap. This CDR3 is 16 amino acids long. The CDR3 bases are TGCAGTGCTAGAGATGGACTCAGCGGAAAAACCTACGAGCAGTACTTC. Translation gives CSARDGLSGKTYEQYF.

The rearrangement uses TRBV6-2 or TRBV6-3 and TRBJ1-1, with D possibly TRBD1 on 5 matching bases. The length of the CDR3 is 15 residues. Germline assignment: CDR1 MNHEY and CDR2 SVGEGT. The ends were cut back, 7 bases at V and 0 bases at J, with 15 bases in the middle. As DNA, the CDR3 is TGTGCCAGCAAAACACAACAGGCTGTGAACACTGAAGCTTTCTTT. Its protein is CASKTQQAVNTEAFF.